This T cell receptor beta chain was identified during a study of blood T cell repertoires in COVID-19. For the study at large: The United States, Italy and Spain were the sources of the acute and convalescent COVID-19 samples. Sample material is recorded as cDNA or gDNA derived from T cells, B-cell-depleted T cells, or PBMCs.

Authors' processing steps: For nucleated cells, counts were estimated from reference gene primer amplification. Profiled with immunoSEQ multiplex PCR; TCRdb holds only in-frame clones, not every one. V and J calls and clone size are those listed in that table; D and trimming were worked out from the DNA. The sample includes 95,000 or so clones, approximately 88% of them seen just once. Notes on this clone: Because the CDR3's place on the DNA is in doubt, the DNA is left out and the CDR3 is given as listed by TCRdb.

Germline V lookup: CDR1 SGHVS, CDR2 FQNEAQ. Ends included, the CDR3 has 14 residues. The receptor's source is an older woman with acute or convalescent COVID-19. V gene TRBV7-8 combines with J gene TRBJ1-6; TRBD1, the table's D call, was not compared with the DNA. Sequencing used peripheral blood. Here the CDR3 reads CASSLGWGTGSAHF.